The clone carrying this T cell receptor (beta chain) occurred a few times. Antigen unknown. The CDR3 is made up of 17 amino acids. V gave up 4 bases and J gave up 8 bases, with 21 bases separating them. Germline lookup yields CDR1 KGHSH and CDR2 LQKENI. This entry belongs to a study of beta chain features in type 1 diabetes. Study outcomes and limitations: Over-representation of high TCR-expressing cells was a possible consequence of cDNA sequencing. Researchers report that Type 1 diabetes patients had moderately but significantly shorter TCRB CDR3s across all four CD4+ subsets. Here, the possible influence of HLA type (on TCRB rearrangement) remained unresolved. Healthy donors had naive, central memory and Treg TCRB repertoires that appeared less similar than those seen among patients.

Every isolated RNA sample was fully reverse transcribed, so sequencing captured expressed TCRB transcripts. Produced via immunoSEQ multiplex PCR; TCRdb's table is partial and in-frame only. The sample consists of some 700,000 clones, about an eighth of them appearing once. By way of CD45RO/CCR7/CD25/CD127/CD95/CD27, the CD4+ regulatory, stem cell-like memory, central memory and naive cells were sorted. This TCR derives from a man aged 18 to 30 with type 1 diabetes. The source material was naive CD4+ T cells from blood. This chain uses TRBV18 with TRBJ1-6; possible D gene TRBD1, 5 bases. The CDR3 region is CASSQSGIQGRHSPLHF. CDR3 nucleotide sequence: TGTGCCAGCTCACAATCCGGGATCCAGGGAAGGCATTCACCCCTCCACTTT. Combining the CDR3 with reference TRBV18 and TRBJ1-6 gives the whole variable domain NAGVMQNPRHLVRRRGQEARLRCSPMKGHSHVYWYRQLPEEGLKFMVYLQKENIIDESGMPKERFSAEFPKEGPSILRIQQVVRGDSAAYFCASSQSGIQGRHSPLHFGNGTRLTVT.